This T cell receptor beta chain was captured by sequencing in a study of long-term antiretroviral therapy in people with HIV. Broader study findings: The data indicate that diversity increased after ART but remained below transplant donor controls.

CDR3 length equals 15 residues. Germline CDR1 reads SGHNT; CDR2 reads YYREEE (reference sequence). Trimming shortened V by 10 bases and J by 0 bases, and 16 bases separated the two germline ends. With regard to this clone: Its specificity is unknown.

The assay, immunoSEQ v3.0, was run at survey level. Repertoires were generated with immunoSEQ multiplex PCR, while TCRdb's copy carries only in-frame clones and drops some. The sample lists around 29,000 clones, nearly 95% occurring once. The receptor comes from a man under 40 with HIV. The specimen comprised unsorted PBMCs, sampled 6 to 6.5 years after starting antiretroviral therapy. The rearrangement joins TRBV5-4 to TRBJ2-2; TRBD2 might be the D (7 bases). The CDR3 protein is CAGGRGGANTGELFF. CDR3 bases: TGTGCCGGAGGTCGAGGGGGGGCGAACACCGGGGAGCTGTTTTTT.